This TCR beta chain originates from a study of cytomegalovirus exposure and HLA in healthy donors. Broader study findings: Earlier findings revealed that most TCR beta V segments proved productive either about 90% or about 30% of the time. Later analysis found that TCR beta chains associated with HLA were more clonally expanded than other, equally common chains.

CDR1 and CDR2 from the germline V gene are SEHNR and FQNEAQ (reference sequence). The CDR3 has 14 residues. As concerns this clone: The antigen is not known. The junction does not match germline at one end; this may be a read error.

Vbeta (60) and Jbeta (13) primers were used in the PCR. Authors' data handling: Later reanalysis found about 78 million unique TCR beta chains, around 10 million of them shared. Libraries were prepared by immunoSEQ multiplex PCR; TCRdb keeps only in-frame clonotypes and omits some of them. V, J and clone size derive from that table, while D and trimming were established from the DNA sequence. Here the sample spans roughly 150,000 clones, about 70% being singletons. This rearrangement joins TRBV7-9 to TRBJ1-2; 9 bases line up with TRBD1. The source of this sequence is a male donor in good health and CMV-seronegative. Sequencing was carried out using PBMCs. The CDR3 nucleotides read TGTTCCAGCAGCTTAGGGACAGGGTTAGGTGGCTACACCTTC. Translated: CSSSLGTGLGGYTF.